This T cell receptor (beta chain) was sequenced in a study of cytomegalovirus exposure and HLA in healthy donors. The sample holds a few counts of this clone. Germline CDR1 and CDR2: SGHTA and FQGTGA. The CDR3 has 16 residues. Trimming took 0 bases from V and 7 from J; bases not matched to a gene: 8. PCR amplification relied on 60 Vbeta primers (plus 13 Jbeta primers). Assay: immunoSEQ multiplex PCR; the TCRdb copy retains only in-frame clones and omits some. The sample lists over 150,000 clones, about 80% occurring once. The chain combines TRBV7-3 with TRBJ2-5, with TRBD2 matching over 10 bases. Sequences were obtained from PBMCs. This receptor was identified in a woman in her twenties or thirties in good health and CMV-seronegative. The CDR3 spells CASSLTGVAGGGTQYF. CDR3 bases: TGTGCCAGCAGCTTAACCGGGGTAGCGGGGGGTGGGACCCAGTACTTC.